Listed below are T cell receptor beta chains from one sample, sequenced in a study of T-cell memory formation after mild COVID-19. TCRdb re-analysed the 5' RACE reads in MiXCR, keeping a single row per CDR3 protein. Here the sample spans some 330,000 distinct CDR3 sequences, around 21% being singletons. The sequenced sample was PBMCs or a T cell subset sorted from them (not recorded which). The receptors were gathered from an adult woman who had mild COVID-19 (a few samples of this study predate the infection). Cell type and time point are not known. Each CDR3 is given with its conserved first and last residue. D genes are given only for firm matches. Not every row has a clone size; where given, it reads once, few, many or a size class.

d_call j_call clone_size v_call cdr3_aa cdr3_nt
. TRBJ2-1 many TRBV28 CASGPRSTSSYNEQFF TGTGCCAGCGGCCCCCGAAGCACGAGCTCCTACAATGAGCAGTTCTTC
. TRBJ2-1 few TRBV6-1 CASSDGNNEQFF TGTGCCAGCAGTGATGGTAACAATGAGCAGTTCTTC
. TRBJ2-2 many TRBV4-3 CASSQDPAGNTGELFF TGCGCCAGCAGCCAAGATCCAGCGGGGAACACCGGGGAGCTGTTTTTT
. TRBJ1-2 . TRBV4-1 CASSQVPRTANYGYTF TGCGCCAGCAGCCAAGTCCCTAGAACAGCTAACTATGGCTACACCTTC
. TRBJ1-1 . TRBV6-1 CASTRGGANTEAFF TGTGCCAGCACTAGAGGGGGGGCCAACACTGAAGCTTTCTTT
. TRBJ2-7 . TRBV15 CATSRVGGERYEQYF TGTGCCACCAGCAGAGTGGGGGGCGAAAGATACGAGCAGTACTTC
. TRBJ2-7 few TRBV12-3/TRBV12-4 CASSLYRALSMEQYF TGTGCCAGCAGTTTGTATAGAGCACTATCTATGGAGCAGTACTTC
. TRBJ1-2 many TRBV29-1 CSVEESGRYGYTF TGCAGCGTTGAAGAATCTGGGCGCTATGGCTACACCTTC
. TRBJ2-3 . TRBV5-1 CASSLYTTDTQYF TGCGCCAGCAGCTTGTACACCACAGATACGCAGTATTTT
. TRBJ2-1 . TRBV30 CAWRDLASEQFF TGTGCCTGGAGGGACCTTGCGTCTGAGCAGTTCTTC
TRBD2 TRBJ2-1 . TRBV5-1 CASSDQRGRAYNEQFF TGCGCCAGCAGCGACCAGCGGGGGAGGGCCTACAATGAGCAGTTCTTC
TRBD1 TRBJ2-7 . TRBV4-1 CASSQSTGFGEQYF TGCGCCAGCAGCCAGTCGACAGGGTTTGGAGAGCAGTACTTC
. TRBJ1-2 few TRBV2 CASSELRTYGYTF TGTGCCAGCAGTGAACTACGAACCTATGGCTACACCTTC
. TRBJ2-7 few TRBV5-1 CASSFSTGWDEQYF TGCGCCAGCAGCTTCTCAACCGGTTGGGACGAGCAGTACTTC
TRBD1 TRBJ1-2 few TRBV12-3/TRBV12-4 CASSLGQGRLGYTF TGTGCCAGCAGTTTGGGACAGGGAAGGCTCGGCTACACCTTC
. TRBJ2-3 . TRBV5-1 CASSLFRGSDTDTQYF TGCGCCAGCAGCTTGTTTCGGGGCTCGGACACAGATACGCAGTATTTT
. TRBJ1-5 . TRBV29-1 CSVLDSPNQPQHF TGCAGCGTGCTTGACAGCCCCAATCAGCCCCAGCATTTT
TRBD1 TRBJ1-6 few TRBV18 CASSTRTGVYNSPLHF TGTGCCAGCTCAACACGGACAGGGGTTTATAATTCACCCCTCCACTTT
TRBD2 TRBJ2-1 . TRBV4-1 CASSSPWIAGPTYNEQFF TGCGCCAGCAGTTCCCCGTGGATAGCGGGGCCGACCTACAATGAGCAGTTCTTC
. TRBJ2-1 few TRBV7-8 CASSPKRVGSYNEQFF TGTGCCAGCAGCCCGAAGCGGGTCGGGAGTTACAATGAGCAGTTCTTC
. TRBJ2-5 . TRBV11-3 CASSGLGRRKETQYF TGTGCCAGCAGCGGGTTGGGGAGGAGGAAGGAGACCCAGTACTTC
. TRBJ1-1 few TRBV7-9 CASSSTIRDTEAFF TGTGCCAGCAGCTCCACCATCCGGGACACTGAAGCTTTCTTT
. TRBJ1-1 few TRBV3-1 CASSQEWGRDTEAFF TGTGCCAGCAGCCAAGAATGGGGGAGGGACACTGAAGCTTTCTTT
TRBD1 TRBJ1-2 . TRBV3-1 CASRYRTGGGYTF TGTGCCAGCCGCTATCGGACAGGAGGGGGCTACACCTTC
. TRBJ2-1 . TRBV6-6 CASSERATRNEQFF TGTGCCAGCAGCGAAAGAGCCACCCGGAATGAGCAGTTCTTC
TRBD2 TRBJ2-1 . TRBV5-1 CASSLSSGGANEQFF TGCGCCAGCAGCTTGAGTAGCGGGGGGGCCAATGAGCAGTTCTTC